What follows are 25 T cell receptor beta chains derived from one specimen sequenced in a study of CD4 T cells in relation to SARS-CoV-2 and coronaviruses. The unexposed donors gave CD4+ T cells in about 2010-2019, prior to COVID-19. Isolation of CD4+ T cells took place after about 10 days in culture. Their specific antigens are unknown. Profiled with immunoSEQ multiplex PCR; TCRdb holds only in-frame clones, not every one. The sample has about 29,000 clones; about 80% are singletons. The specimen sequenced was CD4+ T cells from PBMCs, cultured in vitro. The receptors stem from a human donor in good health.

The chain carries TRBV7-6 and TRBJ2-2, with D tentatively TRBD1 (6 bases). Trimming pared 1 base from V and 1 base from J, leaving 10 bases between. The germline V gene has CDR1 SGHVS and CDR2 FNYEAQ. This CDR3 spans 16 amino acids. CDR3: CASSLEGHVNTGELFF. CDR3 nucleotides: TGTGCCAGCAGCTTAGAGGGACACGTGAACACCGGGGAGCTGTTTTTT.

The chain links TRBV11-2 to TRBJ2-3; D unresolved. Trimming cost V 5 bases and J 4 bases, with 7 bases left between them. The CDR3 is 12 amino acids. Germline V gene data show CDR1 as SGHAT and CDR2 as FQNNGV. The CDR3 here is CASSPRPDTQYF. Here the CDR3 DNA reads TGTGCCAGCAGCCCTAGACCAGATACGCAGTATTTT.

The V call is TRBV5-1, the J call TRBJ2-7; D perhaps matches TRBD2 (5 bases). V was shortened by 4 bases and J by 3 bases, with 11 bases between the two germline ends. The CDR3 runs 13 residues. Germline assignment: CDR1 SGHRS and CDR2 YFSETQ. The CDR3 here is CASSGLDRYEQYF. The CDR3 coding sequence is TGCGCCAGCAGCGGACTCGACCGCTACGAGCAGTACTTC. Using reference TRBV5-1 and TRBJ2-7 for the parts outside the CDR3, the full variable domain is KAGVTQTPRYLIKTRGQQVTLSCSPISGHRSVSWYQQTPGQGLQFLFEYFSETQRNKGNFPGRFSGRQFSNSRSEMNVSTLELGDSALYLCASSGLDRYEQYFGPGTRLTVT.

This rearrangement joins TRBV19 to TRBJ2-7; a weak D match, TRBD1 (5 bases). Looked up from germline, CDR1 is LNHDA and CDR2 is SQIVND (reference sequence). V was shortened by 1 base and J by 3 bases, with 10 bases between the two germline ends. CDR3 length: 14 residues. CDR3 bases: TGTGCCAGTAGTATAGCAGGGAATCGCTACGAGCAGTACTTC. Protein: CASSIAGNRYEQYF.

The rearrangement uses TRBV12-3 or TRBV12-4 and TRBJ1-2; unclear D gene. This CDR3 has 13 amino acids. The V gene lost 3 bases and the J gene lost 8 bases, with 13 bases spanning the gap. CDR3 in DNA: TGTGCCAGCAGTTTTCCAGGCACTGGGGGCTACACCTTC. This encodes CASSFPGTGGYTF.

This rearrangement joins TRBV20-1 to TRBJ2-1; D not resolved. Trimming removed 3 bases from V and 10 bases from J, with 10 bases in between. CDR1 and CDR2 (germline): DFQATT, SNEGSKA (reference sequence). This CDR3 is built from 11 residues. The CDR3 protein is CSASVWNEQFF. The CDR3 DNA reads as TGCAGTGCTAGTGTATGGAACGAGCAGTTCTTC.

The V and J genes are TRBV6-5 and TRBJ1-1; TRBD1 matches at 8 bases. Trimming cost V 6 bases and J 4 bases; bases outside gene matches: 7. The CDR3 has 14 residues. The germline gives CDR1 MNHEY, CDR2 SVGAGI. This CDR3 reads CASSRQGTTTEAFF. CDR3 coding DNA: TGTGCCAGCAGCCGACAGGGGACGACCACTGAAGCTTTCTTT.

The chain employs TRBV29-1 and TRBJ2-2; D not resolved. V was clipped by 5 bases and J by 2 bases, with 6 bases between them. The CDR3 totals 12 residues. Germline values: CDR1 SQVTM, CDR2 ANQGSEA. The CDR3 coding sequence is TGCAGCGTTCGACTTAACACCGGGGAGCTGTTTTTT. Its translation is CSVRLNTGELFF.

This chain uses TRBV5-1 with TRBJ1-2; no firm D call. The length of the CDR3 is 16 residues. Germline CDR1 reads SGHRS; CDR2 reads YFSETQ. Trimming stripped 7 bases from V and 0 bases from J, with 19 bases between. The CDR3 bases are TGCGCCAGCGGACTGCTCCCACGAGGGACTAACTATGGCTACACCTTC. Translating gives CASGLLPRGTNYGYTF.

This clone occurred a few times. The chain uses TRBV7-8 and TRBJ2-2; D is perhaps TRBD1 or TRBD2 (5 bases each). The germline V gene encodes CDR1 SGHVS and CDR2 FQNEAQ. The CDR3 consists of 14 residues. V lost 6 bases and J 3 bases, leaving 11 bases between the germline ends. Here the CDR3 reads CASSFGTYTGELFF. The DNA for the CDR3 is TGTGCCAGCAGTTTCGGGACCTACACCGGGGAGCTGTTTTTT.

This sequence joins TRBV12-3 or TRBV12-4 and TRBJ2-3; no clear D. V was cut by 6 bases and J by 7 bases, with 11 bases left in between. The CDR3 is 12 residues long. CDR3 loop: CASSDIGNTQYF. The DNA for the CDR3 is TGTGCCAGCAGCGACATAGGGAATACGCAGTATTTT.

This clone rates as medium-sized. The rearrangement uses TRBV9 and TRBJ2-5; D not resolved. Trimming shortened V by 4 bases and J by 1 base, and 14 bases separated the two germline ends. Germline CDR1 and CDR2: SGDLS and YYNGEE. CDR3 length: 15 amino acids. The CDR3 bases are TGTGCCAGCAGCCAACAACCAGGCGCCCAAGAGACCCAGTACTTC. This codes for CASSQQPGAQETQYF.

This rearrangement joins TRBV9 to TRBJ2-3, with D uncertain. CDR3 size: 14 residues. Germline assignment: CDR1 SGDLS and CDR2 YYNGEE. Trimming shortened V by 7 bases and J by 4 bases, and 16 bases separated the two germline ends. The CDR3 here is CASWLLVGSDTQYF. The DNA for the CDR3 is TGTGCCAGCTGGTTACTGGTGGGATCAGATACGCAGTATTTT.

The genes are TRBV29-1 and TRBJ1-4; TRBD1 agrees at 7 bases. The V gene end was trimmed by 6 bases and the J gene end by 6 bases; junction bases not matched to a gene: 7. This CDR3 spans 13 amino acids. Germline lookup yields CDR1 SQVTM and CDR2 ANQGSEA. The CDR3 DNA follows: TGCAGCGTCTCCGGGACAGCCTATGAAAAACTGTTTTTT. Translated: CSVSGTAYEKLFF.

The chain carries TRBV28 and TRBJ1-6; D not certain. The V gene's germline CDR1 is MDHEN and CDR2 SYDVKM. The V and J ends lost 6 bases and 7 bases respectively, with 7 bases between them. The CDR3 extends over 12 amino acids. CDR3 DNA sequence: TGTGCCAGCAGGCCCGGGAATTCACCCCTCCACTTT. As protein: CASRPGNSPLHF. Together with reference TRBV28 and TRBJ1-6, the CDR3 gives the full variable domain: DVKVTQSSRYLVKRTGEKVFLECVQDMDHENMFWYRQDPGLGLRLIYFSYDVKMKEKGDIPEGYSVSREKKERFSLILESASTNQTSMYLCASRPGNSPLHFGNGTRLTVT.

In DNA form, the CDR3 reads TGTGCCAGCAGTGTCGCAGGCGGGCATCAGCCCCAGCATTTT. Its translation is CASSVAGGHQPQHF. The chain recombines TRBV25-1 with TRBJ1-5; D unclear. Trimming pared 4 bases from V and 5 bases from J, leaving 12 bases between. Per germline, CDR1 MGHDK and CDR2 SYGVNS. This CDR3 has 14 residues.

The CDR3: CASRASRAGNTIYF. The CDR3 bases are TGTGCCAGCAGGGCCAGTCGTGCTGGAAACACCATATATTTT. The chain has TRBV2 and TRBJ1-3; no definite D call. This CDR3 is built from 14 residues. The V gene's germline CDR1 is SNHLY and CDR2 FYNNEI. The V gene lost 6 bases and the J gene lost 2 bases, with 11 bases spanning the gap.

This rearrangement joins TRBV7-9 to TRBJ1-3; TRBD1 matches at 8 bases. The CDR3 sequence is 16 residues long. Germline V lookup: CDR1 SEHNR, CDR2 FQNEAQ (reference sequence). The V segment lost 2 bases and the J segment 1 base; nucleotides outside the gene matches: 4. CDR3 nucleotides: TGTGCCAGCAGCTTAACTAGGACAGGGTCTGGAAACACCATATATTTT. Residues: CASSLTRTGSGNTIYF.

The chain is built from TRBV3-1 (or the pseudogene TRBV3-2) and TRBJ2-3; 13 bases are shared with TRBD2. This CDR3 contains 18 residues. The V gene's germline CDR1 is LGHDT and CDR2 YNNKEL (reference sequence). Trimming cost V 3 bases and J 7 bases; bases outside gene matches: 13. The CDR3 sequence: CASSQTRTSGGSGNTQYF. The DNA of the CDR3 is TGTGCCAGCAGCCAGACTCGGACTAGCGGGGGATCGGGGAATACGCAGTATTTT.

This clone was seen only once. The chain combines TRBV18 with TRBJ1-5; D gene uncertain. CDR3 size: 14 residues. Deletions cut 0 bases from V and 7 bases from J, with 10 bases between. Germline CDR1 reads KGHSH; CDR2 reads LQKENI. The CDR3 coding sequence is TGTGCCAGCTCACCACCCGACTCCGGCCAGCCCCAGCATTTT. It codes for CASSPPDSGQPQHF.

V and J are TRBV11-2 and TRBJ2-7, with 8 bases identical to TRBD1. CDR3 length: 15 amino acids. The germline V gene has CDR1 SGHAT and CDR2 FQNNGV. V dropped 5 bases and J dropped 3; count of bases not matched to a gene: 9. The CDR3 DNA sequence: TGTGCCAGCAGCCCTCGGGACAGGCCCCACTACGAGCAGTACTTC. Its translation is CASSPRDRPHYEQYF.

The rearrangement uses TRBV30 and TRBJ1-4; D not resolved. Trimming stripped 2 bases from V and 4 bases from J, with 2 bases between. CDR1 is GTSNPN and CDR2 is SVGIG in the germline V gene (reference sequence). There are 11 residues in the CDR3. The chain's CDR3 is CAWSLNEKLFF. The CDR3, as DNA: TGTGCCTGGAGTCTTAATGAAAAACTGTTTTTT.

The V call is TRBV6-2 or TRBV6-3, the J call TRBJ2-5; 7 nucleotides align to TRBD2. The CDR3 has 15 amino acids. V trimming: 0 bases; J trimming: 2 bases; junction bases outside the gene matches: 3. Germline V CDR1 and CDR2: MNHEY, SVGEGT. The CDR3 DNA reads as TGTGCCAGCAGTTACTCCCTCGGGGGGCAAGAGACCCAGTACTTC. Amino acids: CASSYSLGGQETQYF.

V gene TRBV4-3 combines with J gene TRBJ2-1; TRBD2 is a possible D gene (5 bases). CDR3 length: 16 amino acids. The ends were cut back, 0 bases at V and 0 bases at J, with 9 bases in the middle. The germline CDR1 and CDR2 sequences are LGHNA and YSLEER. The CDR3: CASSQDISGSYNEQFF. DNA of the CDR3: TGCGCCAGCAGCCAAGATATAAGCGGCTCCTACAATGAGCAGTTCTTC.

The chain joins TRBV7-2 to TRBJ1-1; tentatively, D is TRBD1 (6 bases). Germline loops: CDR1 SGHTA, CDR2 FQGNSA. V gave up 1 base and J gave up 2 bases, with 8 bases separating them. The CDR3 sequence is 14 residues long. In nucleotides, the CDR3 is TGTGCCAGCAGCTTAGTACAGGGTAACACTGAAGCTTTCTTT. Translating it yields CASSLVQGNTEAFF.